The rows below give T cell receptor beta chains drawn from one sample of a study of blood T cell repertoires in COVID-19. Assay used: immunoSEQ multiplex PCR; TCRdb lists only in-frame clones, some missing. The sample holds some 260,000 clones; around 90% are singletons and the top ten take around 0.7%. Specimen: peripheral blood. Source of these receptors: a human donor in a cohort sampled during active COVID-19. The CDR3 runs from the conserved cysteine through the conserved F or W. Each record gives: CDR3 protein, CDR3 DNA, J gene, clone size, D gene, V gene. D genes are given only for firm matches. For some rows the clone size is stated as once, few or many, or as a class when expanded; others skip it.

cdr3_aa: CAISEGQETQYF; cdr3_nt: TGTGCCATCAGTGAGGGTCAGGAGACCCAGTACTTC; j_call: TRBJ2-5; clone_size: many; d_call: .; v_call: TRBV10-3
cdr3_aa: CASTTFADDNEKLFF; cdr3_nt: TGCGCCAGCACCACATTCGCAGATGATAATGAAAAACTGTTTTTT; j_call: TRBJ1-4; clone_size: .; d_call: .; v_call: TRBV23-1
cdr3_aa: CATSDGGIHADTQYF; cdr3_nt: TGTGCCACCAGTGATGGCGGGATTCACGCAGATACGCAGTATTTT; j_call: TRBJ2-3; clone_size: .; d_call: .; v_call: TRBV24-1
cdr3_aa: CASSGAGDDYGYTF; cdr3_nt: TGTGCCAGTAGTGGTGCGGGTGACGACTATGGCTACACCTTC; j_call: TRBJ1-2; clone_size: .; d_call: .; v_call: TRBV19
cdr3_aa: CASSPWDRPREKLFF; cdr3_nt: TGTGCCAGCAGTCCGTGGGACAGACCAAGAGAAAAACTGTTTTTT; j_call: TRBJ1-4; clone_size: .; d_call: TRBD1; v_call: TRBV27
cdr3_aa: CATKSSGDRAFF; cdr3_nt: TGTGCCACCAAATCCTCCGGGGATAGAGCTTTCTTT; j_call: TRBJ1-1; clone_size: .; d_call: .; v_call: TRBV24-1
cdr3_aa: CASSQERYGAGGWEQYF; cdr3_nt: TGCGCCAGCAGCCAAGAAAGGTACGGCGCGGGAGGGTGGGAGCAGTACTTC; j_call: TRBJ2-7; clone_size: once; d_call: TRBD2; v_call: TRBV4-3
cdr3_aa: CAWTLGQAISPLHF; cdr3_nt: TGTGCCTGGACGCTGGGACAGGCGATATCACCCCTCCACTTT; j_call: TRBJ1-6; clone_size: .; d_call: TRBD1; v_call: TRBV30
cdr3_aa: CASSHPDSLPGYTF; cdr3_nt: TGTGCCAGCAGCCACCCGGACAGCCTCCCTGGCTACACCTTC; j_call: TRBJ1-2; clone_size: .; d_call: .; v_call: TRBV4-2
cdr3_aa: CASSPYGYEQYF; cdr3_nt: TGTGCCAGCAGCCCGTACGGGTACGAGCAGTACTTC; j_call: TRBJ2-7; clone_size: .; d_call: .; v_call: TRBV5-8
cdr3_aa: CASSLIAGDGYTF; cdr3_nt: TGTGCCAGCAGTTTAATTGCAGGGGATGGCTACACCTTC; j_call: TRBJ1-2; clone_size: .; d_call: .; v_call: TRBV28
cdr3_aa: CASSTMGQGRGGAFF; cdr3_nt: TGTGCCAGCAGTACTATGGGACAGGGGAGAGGTGGAGCTTTCTTT; j_call: TRBJ1-1; clone_size: .; d_call: TRBD1; v_call: TRBV6-5
cdr3_aa: CASRPTGIGTDTQYF; cdr3_nt: TGTGCTAGCAGACCGACAGGGATAGGAACAGATACGCAGTATTTT; j_call: TRBJ2-3; clone_size: .; d_call: TRBD1; v_call: TRBV7-7
cdr3_aa: CASSFGTNEKLFF; cdr3_nt: TGTGCCAGCAGCTTCGGGACTAATGAAAAACTGTTTTTT; j_call: TRBJ1-4; clone_size: .; d_call: .; v_call: TRBV7-2
cdr3_aa: CASSLGRPGSEPQHF; cdr3_nt: TGTGCCAGCAGCTTAGGCAGGCCGGGATCAGAGCCCCAGCATTTT; j_call: TRBJ1-5; clone_size: .; d_call: .; v_call: TRBV13
cdr3_aa: CASSPRDRGGSPLHF; cdr3_nt: TGTGCCAGCAGCCCGAGGGACAGGGGAGGTTCACCCCTCCACTTT; j_call: TRBJ1-6; clone_size: .; d_call: TRBD1; v_call: TRBV2
cdr3_aa: CASSMGATEAFF; cdr3_nt: TGTGCCAGTAGTATGGGAGCTACTGAAGCTTTCTTT; j_call: TRBJ1-1; clone_size: .; d_call: .; v_call: TRBV19
cdr3_aa: CASSPRGANTGELFF; cdr3_nt: TGTGCCAGCAGCCCCCGAGGTGCGAACACCGGGGAGCTGTTTTTT; j_call: TRBJ2-2; clone_size: .; d_call: .; v_call: TRBV6-4
cdr3_aa: CASSQRTEGSYEQYF; cdr3_nt: TGTGCCAGTAGCCAACGGACAGAAGGGTCCTACGAGCAGTACTTC; j_call: TRBJ2-7; clone_size: .; d_call: .; v_call: TRBV19
cdr3_aa: CASSLVFGDGQGGQPQHF; cdr3_nt: TGTGCCAGCAGCTTAGTCTTTGGCGACGGACAGGGGGGACAGCCCCAGCATTTT; j_call: TRBJ1-5; clone_size: .; d_call: TRBD1; v_call: TRBV7-9
cdr3_aa: CASSSKAGALYEQYF; cdr3_nt: TGTGCCAGCAGCTCGAAAGCGGGAGCTCTCTACGAGCAGTACTTC; j_call: TRBJ2-7; clone_size: .; d_call: TRBD2; v_call: TRBV7-2
cdr3_aa: CASSIRQQIGNEQFF; cdr3_nt: TGTGCCAGTAGTATCAGGCAGCAAATAGGCAATGAGCAGTTCTTC; j_call: TRBJ2-1; clone_size: .; d_call: .; v_call: TRBV19
cdr3_aa: CASSPISNQPQHF; cdr3_nt: TGTGCCAGCAGTCCAATTAGCAATCAGCCCCAGCATTTT; j_call: TRBJ1-5; clone_size: .; d_call: .; v_call: TRBV6-5
cdr3_aa: CASSLGLSQETQYF; cdr3_nt: TGTGCCAGCAGCTTGGGACTAAGCCAAGAGACCCAGTACTTC; j_call: TRBJ2-5; clone_size: .; d_call: .; v_call: TRBV5-6
cdr3_aa: CASRKGTVPDTQYF; cdr3_nt: TGTGCCAGTAGAAAAGGGACAGTCCCAGATACGCAGTATTTT; j_call: TRBJ2-3; clone_size: .; d_call: TRBD1; v_call: TRBV19
cdr3_aa: CATSAGTGYGYTF; cdr3_nt: TGTGCCACCAGTGCGGGGACAGGGTATGGCTACACCTTC; j_call: TRBJ1-2; clone_size: once; d_call: TRBD1; v_call: TRBV24-1
cdr3_aa: CATSPLIPRDRVGNTIYF; cdr3_nt: TGTGCCACCAGTCCTCTTATTCCCCGGGACAGGGTTGGAAACACCATATATTTT; j_call: TRBJ1-3; clone_size: .; d_call: TRBD1; v_call: TRBV15
cdr3_aa: CASQQFSGANVLTF; cdr3_nt: TGTGCCAGCCAACAGTTCTCTGGGGCCAACGTCCTGACTTTC; j_call: TRBJ2-6; clone_size: .; d_call: .; v_call: TRBV28
cdr3_aa: CASSSTSRPTQYF; cdr3_nt: TGTGCCAGCAGTTCGACTAGCCGCCCTACCCAGTACTTC; j_call: TRBJ2-5; clone_size: .; d_call: TRBD2; v_call: TRBV6-5
cdr3_aa: CASSWVQSAQHF; cdr3_nt: TGTGCCAGCAGCTGGGTGCAGAGCGCCCAGCATTTT; j_call: TRBJ1-5; clone_size: .; d_call: .; v_call: TRBV7-2